This passage covers 5 T cell receptor beta chains from one sample sequenced in a study of vaccination effects on CD4 cells after COVID-19. After roughly 10 days in culture, the CD4+ T cells were isolated. Participants received two doses of either the BNT162b2 or mRNA-1273 vaccine. Sequenced by immunoSEQ multiplex PCR; TCRdb stores in-frame clones only, minus some. The repertoire consists of 43,000 or so clones, with 70% occurring once and the leading ten covering around 7%. These receptors lack a known antigen. This material consisted of CD4+ T cells from PBMCs cultured without peptide, taken after COVID-19 vaccination. The receptors stem from a human donor who received a COVID-19 vaccine.

V and J are TRBV5-1 and TRBJ1-4; 8 positions agree with TRBD1. The CDR3 has 15 residues. Germline V gives CDR1 SGHRS, CDR2 YFSETQ. Trimming cost V 5 bases and J 7 bases; bases outside gene matches: 10. The CDR3 is CASSTAGTGFEKLFF. CDR3 sequence (DNA): TGCGCCAGCAGTACGGCCGGGACAGGATTTGAAAAACTGTTTTTT.

The chain combines TRBV6-1 with TRBJ1-2; weak D call: TRBD1 (6 bases). Germline-derived CDR1 and CDR2 are MNHNS and SASEGT. V lost 0 bases to trimming and J lost 3 bases, with 14 bases between them. This CDR3 is 16 amino acids long. DNA of the CDR3: TGTGCCAGCAGTGAAGCGTCGACAGGCCTCTACTATGGCTACACCTTC. Protein sequence: CASSEASTGLYYGYTF.

This clone was counted only a few times. The V gene is TRBV11-2, the J gene TRBJ2-1; 9 bases fit TRBD2. Per the germline V gene, CDR1 is SGHAT and CDR2 is FQNNGV. V lost 7 bases to trimming and J lost 12 bases; unmatched junction nucleotides: 16. The CDR3 consists of 15 residues. CDR3 sequence: CASTIGAGGIESQFF. The CDR3, as DNA: TGTGCCAGCACCATCGGAGCGGGAGGAATAGAATCGCAGTTCTTC. Filled out from reference TRBV11-2 and TRBJ2-1, the complete variable domain reads EAGVAQSPRYKIIEKRQSVAFWCNPISGHATLYWYQQILGQGPKLLIQFQNNGVVDDSQLPKDRFSAERLKGVDSTLKIQPAKLEDSAVYLCASTIGAGGIESQFFGPGTRLTVL.

V and J are TRBV6-2 or TRBV6-3 and TRBJ2-2, with 7 bases fitting TRBD1. The CDR3 loop spans 14 amino acids. CDR1 is MNHEY and CDR2 is SVGEGT in the germline V gene. V was pared by 7 bases and J by 5 bases, with 7 bases of the junction left unmatched. CDR3 sequence (DNA): TGTGCCAGCAACCCGGGACAGATTACCGGGGAGCTGTTTTTT. Amino acid sequence: CASNPGQITGELFF.

This chain links TRBV5-1 with TRBJ1-1; D may be TRBD1 (5 bases). Trimming left V 0 bases short and J 5 bases short, with 11 bases between. The CDR3 contains 14 residues. Germline loops: CDR1 SGHRS, CDR2 YFSETQ. DNA for the CDR3: TGCGCCAGCAGCTTGGAGTCGGGGCGGACTGAAGCTTTCTTT. Translation: CASSLESGRTEAFF.